The subject of this entry is one T cell receptor beta chain. The CDR3 spans 13 residues. The J segment lost 2 bases and the V segment lost 10 bases, leaving 6 bases of the junction unmatched. Per the germline V gene, CDR1 is MDHEN and CDR2 is SYDVKM. This sample was taken from a study of blood T cell repertoires in COVID-19. Only in-frame clones appear in the TCRdb table, and some are missing; sequencing was by immunoSEQ multiplex PCR. The sample includes approximately 250,000 clones, more than 70% seen only once; the top ten take over 1%. Sequenced input: PBMCs or T cells enriched from blood (not recorded which). This receptor was taken from a middle-aged woman with acute COVID-19. The J gene is TRBJ2-3, the V gene TRBV28, with 7 nucleotides matching TRBD2. The CDR3 DNA reads as TGTGCCACCGGGGGAGGGTCCACAGATACGCAGTATTTT. The encoded protein is CATGGGSTDTQYF.